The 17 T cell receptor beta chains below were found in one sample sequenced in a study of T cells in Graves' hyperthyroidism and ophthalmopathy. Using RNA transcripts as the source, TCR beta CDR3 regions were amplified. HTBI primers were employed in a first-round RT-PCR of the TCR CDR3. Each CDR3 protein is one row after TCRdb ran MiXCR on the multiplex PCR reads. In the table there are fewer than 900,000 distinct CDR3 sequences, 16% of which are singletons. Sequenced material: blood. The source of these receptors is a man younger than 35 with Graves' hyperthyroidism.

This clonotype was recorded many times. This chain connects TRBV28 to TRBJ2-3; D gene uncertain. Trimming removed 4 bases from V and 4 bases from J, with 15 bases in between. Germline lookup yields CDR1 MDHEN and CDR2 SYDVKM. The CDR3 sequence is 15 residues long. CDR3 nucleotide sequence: TGTGCCAGCAGTTGGCGGCTGACTGGGGCAGATACGCAGTATTTT. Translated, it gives CASSWRLTGADTQYF.

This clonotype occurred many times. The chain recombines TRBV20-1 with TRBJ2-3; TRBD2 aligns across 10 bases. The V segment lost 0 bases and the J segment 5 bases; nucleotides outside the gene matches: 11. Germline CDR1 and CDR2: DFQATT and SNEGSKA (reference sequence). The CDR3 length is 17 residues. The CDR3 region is CSARDPSGGGFLDTQYF. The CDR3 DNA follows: TGCAGTGCTAGAGACCCTAGCGGGGGAGGGTTTCTAGATACGCAGTATTTT.

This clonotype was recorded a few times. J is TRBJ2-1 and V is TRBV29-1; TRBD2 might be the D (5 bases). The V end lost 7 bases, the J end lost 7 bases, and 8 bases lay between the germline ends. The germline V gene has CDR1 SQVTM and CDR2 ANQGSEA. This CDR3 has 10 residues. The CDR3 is CSGTRNEQFF. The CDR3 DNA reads TGCAGCGGTACTAGGAATGAGCAGTTCTTC.

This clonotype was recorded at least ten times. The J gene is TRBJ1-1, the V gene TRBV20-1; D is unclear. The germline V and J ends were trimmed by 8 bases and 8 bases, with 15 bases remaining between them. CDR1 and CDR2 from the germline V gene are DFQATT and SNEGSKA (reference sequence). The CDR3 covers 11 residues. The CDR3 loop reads CSTPKGREAFF. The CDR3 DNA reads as TGCAGTACTCCTAAGGGCAGGGAAGCTTTCTTT.

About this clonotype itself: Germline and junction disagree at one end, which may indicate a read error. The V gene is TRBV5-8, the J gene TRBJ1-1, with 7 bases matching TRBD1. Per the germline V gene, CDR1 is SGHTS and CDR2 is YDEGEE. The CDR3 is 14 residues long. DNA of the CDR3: TGTGCCAGCAGCTTCCCAGGGGGAGGCACTGTAGCTTTCTTT. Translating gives CASSFPGGGTVAFF.

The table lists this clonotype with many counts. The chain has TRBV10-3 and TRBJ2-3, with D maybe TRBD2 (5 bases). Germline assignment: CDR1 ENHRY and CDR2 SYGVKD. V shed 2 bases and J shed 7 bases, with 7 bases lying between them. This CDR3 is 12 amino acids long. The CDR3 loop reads CAISEGENTQYF. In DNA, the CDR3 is TGTGCCATCAGTGAGGGGGAGAATACGCAGTATTTT.

As DNA, the CDR3 is TGTGCCAGCAGCGTAGGTGCTAGCGGGACTAACACAGATACGCAGTATTTT. Amino acid sequence: CASSVGASGTNTDTQYF. The rearrangement joins TRBV9 to TRBJ2-3; 9 bases map to TRBD2. The length of the CDR3 is 17 residues. Germline V gives CDR1 SGDLS, CDR2 YYNGEE. The J segment lost 2 bases and the V segment lost 0 bases, leaving 7 bases of the junction unmatched. The full variable domain, completed using reference TRBV9 and TRBJ2-3, is DSGVTQTPKHLITATGQRVTLRCSPRSGDLSVYWYQQSLDQGLQFLIQYYNGEERAKGNILERFSAQQFPDLHSELNLSSLELGDSALYFCASSVGASGTNTDTQYFGPGTRLTVL.

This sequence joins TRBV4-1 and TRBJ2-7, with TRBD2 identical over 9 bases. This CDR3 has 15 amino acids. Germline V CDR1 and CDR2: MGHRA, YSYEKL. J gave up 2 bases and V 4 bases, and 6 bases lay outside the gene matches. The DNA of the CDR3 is TGCGCCAGCAGCCTATCCCTAGCGGGACCCTACGAGCAGTACTTC. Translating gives CASSLSLAGPYEQYF.

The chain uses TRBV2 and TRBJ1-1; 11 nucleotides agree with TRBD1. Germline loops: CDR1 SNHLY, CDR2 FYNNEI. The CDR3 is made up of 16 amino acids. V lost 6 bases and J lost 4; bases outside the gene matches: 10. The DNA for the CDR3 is TGTGCCAGCAGCCACACTGGACAGGGGGCGACCACTGAAGCTTTCTTT. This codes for CASSHTGQGATTEAFF.

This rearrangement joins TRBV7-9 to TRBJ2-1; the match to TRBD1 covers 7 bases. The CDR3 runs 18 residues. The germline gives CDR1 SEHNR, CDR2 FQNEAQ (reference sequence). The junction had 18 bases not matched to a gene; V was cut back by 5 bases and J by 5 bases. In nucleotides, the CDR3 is TGTGCCAGCAGCGGGGTGGACGAGACGGGACAGTCCCACAATGAGCAGTTCTTC. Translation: CASSGVDETGQSHNEQFF.

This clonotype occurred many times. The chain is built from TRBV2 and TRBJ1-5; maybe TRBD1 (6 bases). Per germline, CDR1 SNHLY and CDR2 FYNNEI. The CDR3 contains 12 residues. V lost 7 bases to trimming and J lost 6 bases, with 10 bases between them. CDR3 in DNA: TGTGCCAGCAATTACAGGGCTCAGCCCCAGCATTTT. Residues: CASNYRAQPQHF.

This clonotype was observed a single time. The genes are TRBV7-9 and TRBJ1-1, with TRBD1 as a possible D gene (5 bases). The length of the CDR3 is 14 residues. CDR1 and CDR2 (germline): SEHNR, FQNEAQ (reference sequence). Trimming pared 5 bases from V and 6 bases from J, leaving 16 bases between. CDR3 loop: CASSPGLRAAEAFF. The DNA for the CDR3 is TGTGCCAGCAGCCCTGGGCTCAGGGCCGCTGAAGCTTTCTTT.

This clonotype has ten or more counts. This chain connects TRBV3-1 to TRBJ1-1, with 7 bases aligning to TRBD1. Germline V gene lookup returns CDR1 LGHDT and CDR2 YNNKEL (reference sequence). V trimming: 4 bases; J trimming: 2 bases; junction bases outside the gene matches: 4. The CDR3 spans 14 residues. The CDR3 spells CASSPGQVNTEAFF. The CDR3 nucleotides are TGTGCCAGCAGCCCCGGACAGGTTAACACTGAAGCTTTCTTT.

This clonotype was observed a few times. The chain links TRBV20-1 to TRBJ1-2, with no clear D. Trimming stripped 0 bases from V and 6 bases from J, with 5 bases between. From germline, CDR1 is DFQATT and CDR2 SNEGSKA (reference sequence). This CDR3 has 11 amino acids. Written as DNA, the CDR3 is TGCAGTGCTAGAGATCCGCATGGCTACACCTTC. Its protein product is CSARDPHGYTF.

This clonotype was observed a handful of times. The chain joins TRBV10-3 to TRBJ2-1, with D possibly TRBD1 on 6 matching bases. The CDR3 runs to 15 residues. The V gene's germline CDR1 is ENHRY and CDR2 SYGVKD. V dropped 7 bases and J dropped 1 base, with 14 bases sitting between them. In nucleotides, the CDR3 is TGTGCCATCAAGGACAGCATCTTTTCCTACAATGAGCAGTTCTTC. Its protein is CAIKDSIFSYNEQFF.

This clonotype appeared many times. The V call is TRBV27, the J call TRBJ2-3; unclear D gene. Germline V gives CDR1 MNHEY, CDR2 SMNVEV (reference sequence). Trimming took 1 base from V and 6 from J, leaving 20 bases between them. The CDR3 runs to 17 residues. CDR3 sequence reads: CASSLFSGSPYEDTQYF. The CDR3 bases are TGTGCCAGCAGTTTATTCTCGGGCAGCCCGTATGAGGATACGCAGTATTTT.

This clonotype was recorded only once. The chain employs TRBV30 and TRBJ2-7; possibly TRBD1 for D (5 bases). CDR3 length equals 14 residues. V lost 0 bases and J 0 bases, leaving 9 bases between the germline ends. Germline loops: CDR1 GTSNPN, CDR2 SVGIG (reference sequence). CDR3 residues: CAWSVRQGSYEQYF. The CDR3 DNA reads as TGTGCCTGGAGTGTCCGCCAGGGCTCCTACGAGCAGTACTTC.